Listed below are T cell receptor beta chains from one sample, sequenced in a study of blood T cell repertoires in COVID-19. Only in-frame clones appear in the TCRdb table, and some are missing; sequencing was by immunoSEQ multiplex PCR. The sample records about 260,000 clones, more than 90% being singletons. The specimen was peripheral blood. The receptor set was obtained from a person aged 18 to 30 with COVID-19, enrolled during active disease. Both conserved end residues are part of each CDR3. D genes are given only for firm matches. Not all rows give a size; the values are once, few, many and, for expanded clones, a class.

clone size: .
J gene: TRBJ2-2
D gene: TRBD1
V gene: TRBV2
CDR3 protein: CASSGGQGSFTGELFF
CDR3 DNA: TGTGCCAGCAGTGGGGGACAGGGGTCGTTCACCGGGGAGCTGTTTTTT

clone size: .
J gene: TRBJ2-7
D gene: TRBD2
V gene: TRBV5-1
CDR3 protein: CASSARAGGEQYF
CDR3 DNA: TGCGCCAGCAGCGCGAGGGCGGGAGGCGAGCAGTACTTC

clone size: once
J gene: TRBJ1-2
D gene: .
V gene: TRBV6-2/TRBV6-3
CDR3 protein: CASSYREIDGYTF
CDR3 DNA: TGTGCCAGCAGTTACAGGGAGATTGATGGCTACACCTTC

clone size: .
J gene: TRBJ2-5
D gene: .
V gene: TRBV24-1
CDR3 protein: CATSDRLVQGTQYF
CDR3 DNA: TGTGCCACCAGTGACCGTCTGGTACAGGGGACCCAGTACTTC

clone size: .
J gene: TRBJ2-5
D gene: TRBD2
V gene: TRBV5-1
CDR3 protein: CASSRLGTSGQQETQYF
CDR3 DNA: TGCGCCAGCAGCAGGCTCGGGACTAGCGGGCAACAAGAGACCCAGTACTTC

clone size: once
J gene: TRBJ2-5
D gene: .
V gene: TRBV24-1
CDR3 protein: CATSDLQGYQETQYF
CDR3 DNA: TGTGCCACCAGTGATTTGCAGGGGTACCAAGAGACCCAGTACTTC

clone size: .
J gene: TRBJ1-1
D gene: .
V gene: TRBV5-6
CDR3 protein: CASSPGAGPGSLF
CDR3 DNA: TGTGCCAGCAGCCCGGGAGCTGGACCCGGTAGCCTTTTT

clone size: .
J gene: TRBJ1-4
D gene: .
V gene: TRBV4-3
CDR3 protein: CASSPGTVDNEKLFF
CDR3 DNA: TGCGCCAGCAGCCCCGGGACTGTTGATAATGAAAAACTGTTTTTT

clone size: .
J gene: TRBJ2-5
D gene: .
V gene: TRBV25-1
CDR3 protein: CASTPPVQDQETQYF
CDR3 DNA: TGTGCCAGCACTCCCCCAGTTCAAGATCAAGAGACCCAGTACTTC

clone size: .
J gene: TRBJ1-2
D gene: .
V gene: TRBV2
CDR3 protein: CASSEESSGAGYTF
CDR3 DNA: TGTGCCAGCAGTGAAGAAAGTAGTGGGGCTGGCTACACCTTC

clone size: .
J gene: TRBJ2-7
D gene: TRBD2
V gene: TRBV9
CDR3 protein: CASSPGGRAGAYEQYF
CDR3 DNA: TGTGCCAGCAGCCCCGGGGGGCGAGCGGGAGCCTACGAGCAGTACTTC

clone size: .
J gene: TRBJ2-7
D gene: .
V gene: TRBV14
CDR3 protein: CASSQQGSEQYF
CDR3 DNA: TGTGCCAGCAGCCAACAGGGAAGCGAGCAGTACTTC

clone size: .
J gene: TRBJ1-5
D gene: .
V gene: TRBV24-1
CDR3 protein: CATSDALGQPQHF
CDR3 DNA: TGTGCCACCAGTGACGCTTTGGGCCAGCCCCAGCATTTT

clone size: .
J gene: TRBJ2-5
D gene: .
V gene: TRBV28
CDR3 protein: CASSSRDWYQETQYF
CDR3 DNA: TGTGCCAGCAGTTCCCGGGACTGGTACCAAGAGACCCAGTACTTC

clone size: .
J gene: TRBJ2-2
D gene: .
V gene: TRBV7-9
CDR3 protein: CASSLRTVGGELFF
CDR3 DNA: TGTGCCAGCAGCCTCCGGACAGTAGGCGGGGAGCTGTTTTTT

clone size: .
J gene: TRBJ2-1
D gene: TRBD2
V gene: TRBV29-1
CDR3 protein: CSVESATSLDNEQFF
CDR3 DNA: TGCAGCGTTGAATCAGCGACTAGCTTGGACAATGAGCAGTTCTTC

clone size: .
J gene: TRBJ1-6
D gene: TRBD1
V gene: TRBV7-8
CDR3 protein: CASSAAGTVYNSPLHF
CDR3 DNA: TGTGCCAGCAGCGCAGCCGGGACAGTCTATAATTCACCCCTCCACTTT

clone size: .
J gene: TRBJ2-1
D gene: TRBD1
V gene: TRBV19
CDR3 protein: CASQQGPNEQFF
CDR3 DNA: TGTGCCAGCCAACAGGGGCCCAATGAGCAGTTCTTC

clone size: .
J gene: TRBJ1-1
D gene: TRBD1
V gene: TRBV19
CDR3 protein: CASNGQENTEAFF
CDR3 DNA: TGTGCCAGTAACGGACAGGAGAACACTGAAGCTTTCTTT

clone size: .
J gene: TRBJ1-3
D gene: TRBD1
V gene: TRBV3-1/TRBV3-2
CDR3 protein: CASSQVGQGAGNTIYF
CDR3 DNA: TGTGCCAGCAGCCAAGTGGGACAGGGGGCCGGAAACACCATATATTTT

clone size: .
J gene: TRBJ2-7
D gene: TRBD1
V gene: TRBV4-3
CDR3 protein: CASSPRQGAYEQYF
CDR3 DNA: TGCGCCAGCAGCCCCAGACAGGGGGCCTACGAGCAGTACTTC

clone size: .
J gene: TRBJ2-7
D gene: .
V gene: TRBV5-6
CDR3 protein: CASNLQDYEQYF
CDR3 DNA: TGTGCCAGCAACCTACAGGATTACGAGCAGTACTTC